A single sample gave rise to the 29 T cell receptor beta chains below, sequenced in a study of T cells in Graves' hyperthyroidism and ophthalmopathy. Amplified TCR beta CDR3 regions derived from RNA transcripts. HTBI primers were used for first-round RT-PCR of the TCR CDR3. TCRdb used MiXCR to reprocess the multiplex PCR reads, holding one entry per CDR3 protein. The sample shows roughly 740,000 distinct CDR3 sequences, less than 20% of them seen only once. Sequencing input: blood. The origin of the receptors is a man between 18 and 35 years old with Graves' hyperthyroidism.

There are many counts of this clonotype. The chain carries TRBV2 and TRBJ2-7, with D perhaps given as TRBD1 or TRBD2 (5 bases each). V was pared by 7 bases and J by 3 bases, with 19 bases between. The germline V gene has CDR1 SNHLY and CDR2 FYNNEI. This CDR3 spans 15 amino acids. CDR3 DNA sequence: TGTGCCAGCATCTTCCAAAGGGACCGAAACTACGAGCAGTACTTC. Translation: CASIFQRDRNYEQYF.

Here the CDR3 DNA reads TGTGCCAGCACCGACAGCAGCCAGCTCCTGGACGAGCAGTACTTC. Its protein product is CASTDSSQLLDEQYF. The chain has TRBV7-9 and TRBJ2-7; possible D gene TRBD1, 5 bases. Trimming shortened V by 7 bases and J by 5 bases, and 21 bases separated the two germline ends. The V gene's germline CDR1 is SEHNR and CDR2 FQNEAQ (reference sequence). This CDR3 spans 15 amino acids.

This clonotype was found many times. This sequence joins TRBV27 and TRBJ2-1, with TRBD2 matching over 9 bases. The CDR3 length is 16 residues. V gave up 3 bases and J gave up 4 bases; unmatched junction bases: 7. Germline V CDR1 and CDR2: MNHEY, SMNVEV (reference sequence). The CDR3: CASSLAGGPGYNEQFF. The CDR3 DNA follows: TGTGCCAGCAGTTTGGCGGGAGGGCCGGGGTACAATGAGCAGTTCTTC.

For the CDR3, the DNA is TGCAGTGCTAGTTATCAAGGGCAGTACTTC. It encodes CSASYQGQYF. The V call is TRBV20-1, the J call TRBJ2-7; no firm D call. Trimming took 3 bases from V and 9 from J, leaving 9 bases between them. The germline V gene encodes CDR1 DFQATT and CDR2 SNEGSKA (reference sequence). The CDR3 contains 10 residues.

The chain combines TRBV7-9 with TRBJ2-2; 7 bases map to TRBD2. The V and J ends lost 5 bases and 4 bases, in that order; junction bases with no gene match: 10. Germline V lookup: CDR1 SEHNR, CDR2 FQNEAQ (reference sequence). The CDR3 runs to 16 residues. The CDR3 region is CASSPRLATSTGELFF. The CDR3 DNA reads as TGTGCCAGCAGCCCTCGACTAGCCACGTCCACCGGGGAGCTGTTTTTT.

This clonotype came up a few times. The chain has TRBV20-1 and TRBJ2-1, with TRBD1 identical over 10 bases. The V and J ends lost 6 bases and 8 bases, in that order; junction bases with no gene match: 10. The CDR3 has 14 amino acids. In germline, CDR1 is DFQATT, CDR2 SNEGSKA (reference sequence). DNA for the CDR3: TGCAGTGCCCAGACAAGGGACAGGGGTTATGAGCAGTTCTTC. This encodes CSAQTRDRGYEQFF.

The chain couples TRBV6-1 to TRBJ2-1; D gene uncertain. Germline lookup yields CDR1 MNHNS and CDR2 SASEGT. With 4 bases removed from V and 4 bases from J, the gap between germline ends came to 8 bases. This CDR3 spans 13 amino acids. CDR3 protein: CASSAGPYNEQFF. CDR3 bases: TGTGCCAGCAGTGCTGGGCCTTACAATGAGCAGTTCTTC.

This clonotype was counted between two and nine times. The rearrangement joins TRBV10-2 to TRBJ1-2, with TRBD1 as a possible D gene (5 bases). Between the trimmed V and J ends, which lost 0 bases and 1 base, there was a span of 6 bases. This CDR3 has 14 amino acids. Per the germline V gene, CDR1 is WSHSY and CDR2 is SAAADI. The CDR3 bases are TGCGCCAGCAGTGAGTCTGGGGGTAACTATGGCTACACCTTC. It encodes CASSESGGNYGYTF.

This clonotype came up many times. V is TRBV12-3 or TRBV12-4 and J is TRBJ1-2; TRBD1 matches 10 bases. V was clipped by 10 bases and J by 7 bases; unmatched bases: 6. The length of the CDR3 is 12 residues. Written as DNA, the CDR3 is TGTGCCATCGACAGGGGGCCGGGTGGCTACACCTTC. Translating gives CAIDRGPGGYTF.

The table lists this clonotype with many counts. The genes are TRBV7-2 and TRBJ2-2, with D perhaps matching TRBD1 or TRBD2 (6 bases each). The CDR3 runs to 16 residues. The V gene's germline CDR1 is SGHTA and CDR2 FQGNSA. Trimming removed 5 bases at V and 5 bases at J, with 18 bases between. This CDR3 is CASSGRTATRTGELFF. The CDR3 DNA sequence: TGTGCCAGCAGCGGGAGGACAGCGACCCGGACCGGGGAGCTGTTTTTT.

This clonotype was picked up a small number of times. The gene calls are TRBV28 and TRBJ2-7, with D uncertain. The CDR3 runs to 13 residues. The germline V and J ends were trimmed by 7 bases and 0 bases, with 10 bases remaining between them. The germline V gene has CDR1 MDHEN and CDR2 SYDVKM. The CDR3, as DNA: TGTGCCAGCATATATTCGGGCTCCTACGAGCAGTACTTC. Amino acids: CASIYSGSYEQYF. The full variable domain, completed using reference TRBV28 and TRBJ2-7, is DVKVTQSSRYLVKRTGEKVFLECVQDMDHENMFWYRQDPGLGLRLIYFSYDVKMKEKGDIPEGYSVSREKKERFSLILESASTNQTSMYLCASIYSGSYEQYFGPGTRLTVT.

This clonotype was observed a single time. A read error may explain this, as a much larger clone is one base away. The rearrangement joins TRBV3-1 to TRBJ2-1; 10 nucleotides align to TRBD2. Gene TRBJ2-7 matches the end of the DNA better, so the J call may be wrong. Germline CDR1 is LGHDT and CDR2 is YNNKEL (reference sequence). The CDR3 has 15 residues. CDR3 in amino acids: CASSQLSGGYNEQYF. The DNA for the CDR3 is TGTGCCAGCAGCCAACTTAGCGGGGGGTACAATGAGCAGTACTTC.

This clonotype occurred many times. This rearrangement joins TRBV20-1 to TRBJ2-7; unclear D gene. Germline CDR1 is DFQATT and CDR2 is SNEGSKA (reference sequence). CDR3 length equals 13 residues. With 3 bases removed from V and 0 bases from J, the gap between germline ends came to 9 bases. The CDR3 sequence is CSAREPYSYEQYF. Written as DNA, the CDR3 is TGCAGTGCTAGGGAACCGTACTCCTACGAGCAGTACTTC.

At least ten counts were recorded for this clonotype. The chain combines TRBV18 with TRBJ2-1, with a tentative D call TRBD2 (5 bases). CDR1 and CDR2 from the germline V gene are KGHSH and LQKENI. This CDR3 comprises 14 residues. With 6 bases removed from V and 9 bases from J, the gap between germline ends came to 18 bases. The DNA for the CDR3 is TGTGCCAGCTCTGTGATCAACGGGGTTGGTGAGCAGTTCTTC. This translates into CASSVINGVGEQFF.

This clonotype has at least ten counts. V and J are TRBV7-8 and TRBJ2-1; 11 bases align to TRBD2. There are 16 residues in the CDR3. Germline values: CDR1 SGHVS, CDR2 FQNEAQ. Trimming cost V 5 bases and J 7 bases; bases outside gene matches: 10. CDR3 amino acids: CASSATSGSGRNEQFF. The CDR3 coding sequence is TGTGCCAGCAGCGCCACTAGCGGGAGTGGAAGGAATGAGCAGTTCTTC.

This clonotype has more than one count but fewer than ten. The genes are TRBV30 and TRBJ1-5; unclear D gene. The V end lost 0 bases, the J end lost 5 bases, and 8 bases lay between the germline ends. Germline V gene sequence: CDR1 GTSNPN, CDR2 SVGIG (reference sequence). The CDR3 contains 13 residues. The CDR3 spells CAWSVLRDQPQHF. The CDR3 DNA follows: TGTGCCTGGAGTGTATTGCGGGATCAGCCCCAGCATTTT.

This clonotype was picked up a small number of times. The rearrangement links TRBV20-1 to TRBJ1-5; D perhaps matches TRBD1 (6 bases). CDR1 is DFQATT, CDR2 SNEGSKA, per germline (reference sequence). V was trimmed by 5 bases and J by 9 bases, leaving 14 bases between them. The CDR3 spans 12 residues. CDR3 region: CSAPTGLGPQHF. The CDR3 DNA is TGCAGTGCTCCTACAGGGTTGGGGCCCCAGCATTTT.

This clonotype was seen more than once but under ten times. The V call is TRBV20-1, the J call TRBJ2-7; no reliable D call. Trimming removed 1 base at V and 3 bases at J, with 16 bases between. This CDR3 has 15 residues. The germline CDR1 and CDR2 sequences are DFQATT and SNEGSKA (reference sequence). The CDR3 region has the DNA TGCAGTGCTAGAGTCTCCCGGGCTGGGAACTACGAGCAGTACTTC. Translated: CSARVSRAGNYEQYF.

This clonotype was picked up a small number of times. The chain employs TRBV7-9 and TRBJ2-1, with TRBD2 matching 13 bases. The CDR3 has 17 amino acids. Looked up from germline, CDR1 is SEHNR and CDR2 is FQNEAQ (reference sequence). After removal of 2 bases from V and 6 bases from J, the junction contained 7 bases not matched to a gene. For the CDR3, the DNA is TGTGCCAGCAGCTTATTTCGGCGACTAGCGGGAGGCAATGAGCAGTTCTTC. Its translation: CASSLFRRLAGGNEQFF.

This clonotype was observed a single time. This could be a read error, since a much larger clone is one nucleotide away. The chain carries TRBV12-3 or TRBV12-4 and TRBJ2-7; no clear D gene. The CDR3 runs to 12 residues. The CDR3 nucleotides read TGTGCCGGCAGTTTGGTTGAGTACGAGCAGTACTTC. This encodes CAGSLVEYEQYF.

This clonotype was observed many times. The chain links TRBV28 to TRBJ1-5; the D gene is possibly TRBD1 (5 bases). CDR1 and CDR2 (germline): MDHEN, SYDVKM. The V end was cut by 7 bases, the J end by 1 base, with 14 bases between. This CDR3 spans 15 amino acids. The CDR3 loop reads CASNRGLRSNQPQHF. In nucleotides, the CDR3 is TGTGCCAGCAATCGGGGGTTACGGAGCAATCAGCCCCAGCATTTT.

This clonotype was seen more than once but under ten times. V and J are TRBV7-2 and TRBJ1-1, with a tentative D call TRBD1 (5 bases). The CDR3 runs 13 residues. V lost 6 bases, J lost 7 bases, and 15 bases lay in between. CDR1 is SGHTA and CDR2 is FQGNSA in the germline V gene. CDR3 residues: CASSTFRGIEAFF. As DNA, the CDR3 is TGTGCCAGCAGTACATTTAGGGGCATTGAAGCTTTCTTT.

In this sample, this clonotype turned up a few times. This rearrangement joins TRBV12-3 or TRBV12-4 to TRBJ1-1; D possibly corresponds to TRBD1 (6 bases). V was clipped by 5 bases and J by 5 bases, with 12 bases between them. This CDR3 spans 13 amino acids. CDR3 protein: CASSVRGGTEAFF. The CDR3 nucleotides are TGTGCCAGCAGTGTCAGGGGTGGAACTGAAGCTTTCTTT.

The chain combines TRBV7-9 with TRBJ1-1; D call uncertain. Trimming cost V 3 bases and J 2 bases, with 7 bases left between them. Germline CDR1 reads SEHNR; CDR2 reads FQNEAQ (reference sequence). The CDR3 totals 13 residues. The DNA for the CDR3 is TGTGCCAGCAGCTTCGAGACCAACACTGAAGCTTTCTTT. This encodes CASSFETNTEAFF.

This clonotype showed up just a few times. V gene TRBV4-1 combines with J gene TRBJ2-7; TRBD1 is a possible D gene (5 bases). Germline V gene data show CDR1 as MGHRA and CDR2 as YSYEKL. The CDR3 totals 15 residues. V lost 0 bases and J 2 bases, leaving 11 bases between the germline ends. CDR3 in DNA: TGCGCCAGCAGCCAAGATAGGTACAGGACCTACGAGCAGTACTTC. Translated, it gives CASSQDRYRTYEQYF.

This clonotype was recorded a few times. The chain has TRBV28 and TRBJ2-1; 7 bases are a match to TRBD1. The CDR3 is 15 amino acids. In germline, CDR1 is MDHEN, CDR2 SYDVKM. Unmatched junction bases numbered 7, after V lost 8 bases and J lost 0 bases. The CDR3 region has the DNA TGTGCCAGCCTTAATGACAGGGTCTCCTACAATGAGCAGTTCTTC. Protein sequence: CASLNDRVSYNEQFF.

This clonotype has just a few counts. The chain employs TRBV12-3 or TRBV12-4 and TRBJ2-2; possible D gene TRBD1, 6 bases. Trimming removed 10 bases at V and 6 bases at J, with 18 bases between. This CDR3 has 14 residues. In nucleotides, the CDR3 is TGTGCCAACCGGGCAGGGGTCCTCCCCGGGGAGCTGTTTTTT. Protein sequence: CANRAGVLPGELFF.

This clonotype was counted ten times or more. The V and J genes are TRBV20-1 and TRBJ2-7; 7 bases are shared with TRBD1. CDR1 and CDR2 (germline): DFQATT, SNEGSKA (reference sequence). CDR3 size: 12 residues. Trimming at V came to 2 bases and at J to 4 bases, leaving 2 bases not matched to a gene. CDR3 nucleotide sequence: TGCAGTGCTAGACAACAGGGGTACGAGCAGTACTTC. Residues: CSARQQGYEQYF.

This clonotype was counted ten times or more. The chain joins TRBV5-1 to TRBJ2-5; D tentatively reads TRBD1 or TRBD2 (5 bases each). V dropped 0 bases and J dropped 2 bases, with 11 bases sitting between them. This CDR3 is built from 15 residues. Germline V CDR1 and CDR2: SGHRS, YFSETQ. The CDR3 bases are TGCGCCAGCAGCTTGGGGGCGAGGGGACAAGAGACCCAGTACTTC. This encodes CASSLGARGQETQYF.